The present TCR beta chain was sequenced within a study of T cells in Graves' hyperthyroidism and ophthalmopathy. Study conclusions and caveats: Ophthalmopathy and stable hyperthyroidism were told apart by a 13 V-J model.

It was less than 13 ml of fresh peripheral blood that supplied the PBMCs. Authors of the study amplified TCR beta CDR3 regions from RNA transcripts. Using the HTBI primer set, a first-round RT-PCR was run on the TCR CDR3. TCRdb reprocessed the multiplex PCR reads via MiXCR and lists one record per CDR3 protein. The sample has nearly 750,000 distinct CDR3 sequences, roughly 32% seen once; the top ten hold around 29%. Regarding this clonotype: Its cognate antigen is unknown.

Germline loops: CDR1 SGHVS, CDR2 FQNEAQ. This CDR3 contains 18 residues. V lost 1 base and J 0 bases, leaving 16 bases between the germline ends. The sequence came from a woman in her 40s with Graves' hyperthyroidism. The rearrangement uses TRBV7-8 and TRBJ1-5, with D possibly TRBD1 on 5 matching bases. Sequenced material: blood. Written as DNA, the CDR3 is TGTGCCAGCAGCTTAGAGAGGGGCCCCGTAGGTAGCAATCAGCCCCAGCATTTT. Protein product: CASSLERGPVGSNQPQHF.